The 14 T cell receptor beta chains below come from one sample, sequenced in a study of regulatory T cells in long-lasting Graves disease (dated by TCRdb to the early 2020s). To prepare the library, multiplex PCR was applied. Sequencing used an Illumina HiSeq 4000. CDR3 regions were amplified by Arm-PCR with iRepertoire HTBI primers to construct TCR beta libraries. TCRdb reanalyzed the raw reads on its own, using fastp at Q25 for trimming and MiXCR for clone calling, and kept in-frame beta chains. Entries are consolidated by CDR3 protein sequence, retaining the most common genes and DNA. This sample comprises over 450,000 distinct CDR3 sequences, about a fifth of them detected only once. The top ten clonotypes cover roughly 7.1% of the sample. Read against the paper, the sample's time point label means: persistent/refractory GD, antithyroid drugs over 5 years with positive TRAb. RNA was extracted from PBMCs in TRIzol for both TCR sequencing and RNA sequencing.

The sample here was peripheral blood mononuclear cells (PBMCs), taken when the disease was refractory, from a patient treated with antithyroid drugs. These TCRs come from a female donor with Graves disease.

This clonotype was observed at least ten times. The J gene is TRBJ1-2, the V gene TRBV25-1, with a tentative D call TRBD1 (6 bases). V was trimmed by 4 bases and J by 5 bases, leaving 14 bases between them. The CDR3 totals 14 residues. From germline, CDR1 is MGHDK and CDR2 SYGVNS. The CDR3 DNA reads TGTGCCAGCAGTGTACAGGGCAATGTGTATGGCTACACCTTC. Translation gives CASSVQGNVYGYTF.

This clonotype appeared many times. A read error may account for a junction end that differs from germline. The chain has TRBV12-3 or TRBV12-4 and TRBJ2-5; TRBD1 is a possible D gene (5 bases). The CDR3 length is 14 residues. The CDR3 nucleotides are TGTGCCAGCAGCTTAGGGGCAAGTCAAGAGACCCAGTACTTC. This gives the protein CASSLGASQETQYF.

This clonotype was counted only a few times. The genes are TRBV7-6 and TRBJ1-4, with TRBD1 as a possible D gene (6 bases). Germline V lookup: CDR1 SGHVS, CDR2 FNYEAQ. The CDR3 loop spans 15 amino acids. Trimming took off 5 bases at V and 5 bases at J, with 15 bases between the two ends. The CDR3 DNA is TGTGCCAGCAGCCCCATGGACAGCACGAATGAAAAACTGTTTTTT. It is translated as CASSPMDSTNEKLFF.

As regards this clonotype: A read error is possible here, since a much larger clone lies one base away. The V gene is TRBV28, the J gene TRBJ2-7; either TRBD1 or TRBD2 may fit D (5 bases each). Germline loops: CDR1 MDHEN, CDR2 SYDVKM. The CDR3 is 14 residues long. The CDR3 region is CASGLWDGSYEQYF. DNA of the CDR3: TGTGCCAGCGGTTTATGGGACGGTTCCTACGAGCAGTACTTC.

CDR3 DNA sequence: TGTGCCAGCAGTCCCGATATGGACAGGGGGCTGATTGGGGCCAACGTCCTGACTTTC. Translated: CASSPDMDRGLIGANVLTF. The rearrangement links TRBV6-2 or TRBV6-3 to TRBJ2-6, with 11 bases identical to TRBD1. This CDR3 is 19 amino acids long. V lost 5 bases, J lost 3 bases, and 12 bases stayed unmatched. In germline, CDR1 is MNHEY, CDR2 SVGEGT.

The CDR3 loop is CASSKVFGSGFYEQYF. CDR3 in DNA: TGTGCCAGTAGTAAGGTTTTCGGATCAGGGTTTTACGAGCAGTACTTC. This chain uses TRBV19 with TRBJ2-7, with TRBD1 as a possible D gene (5 bases). This CDR3 has 16 residues. CDR1 is LNHDA and CDR2 is SQIVND in the germline V gene (reference sequence). Trimming pared 4 bases from V and 4 bases from J, leaving 20 bases between.

The chain has TRBV14 and TRBJ1-3; no definite D call. The ends were cut back, 4 bases at V and 0 bases at J, with 13 bases in the middle. This CDR3 region has 16 residues. Germline V lookup: CDR1 SGHDN, CDR2 FVKESK. The CDR3 DNA is TGTGCCAGCAGCCCACGGGTCGGCAACTCTGGAAACACCATATATTTT. As protein: CASSPRVGNSGNTIYF.

This clonotype was found a few times. One end of the junction fails to match germline, which may point to a read error. In DNA form, the CDR3 reads TGTGCCATCAGGGAAACTGGGAACACCATATATTTT. It codes for CAIRETGNTIYF. V gene TRBV10-3 combines with J gene TRBJ1-3; D unclear. Germline V gene data show CDR1 as ENHRY and CDR2 as SYGVKD. The CDR3 sequence is 12 residues long.

There are many counts of this clonotype. The chain employs TRBV6-1 and TRBJ1-5; D possibly corresponds to TRBD1 (5 bases). With 6 bases removed from V and 8 bases from J, the gap between germline ends came to 14 bases. This CDR3 spans 13 amino acids. Germline assignment: CDR1 MNHNS and CDR2 SASEGT. The CDR3 here is CASRDPGSKPQHF. The CDR3 DNA sequence: TGTGCCAGCAGGGACCCAGGGTCTAAGCCCCAGCATTTT.

In this sample, this clonotype turned up many times. The chain couples TRBV28 to TRBJ2-7; no definite D call. This CDR3 region has 15 residues. V lost 5 bases and J 0 bases, leaving 14 bases between the germline ends. Looked up from germline, CDR1 is MDHEN and CDR2 is SYDVKM. The CDR3 nucleotides read TGTGCCAGCAGTCCTTCTGGGGTTGGCTCCTACGAGCAGTACTTC. Translation: CASSPSGVGSYEQYF.

As regards this clonotype: It may be a read error: a sequence one base away is much more abundant. The V call is TRBV6-2 or TRBV6-3, the J call TRBJ1-5; no clear D. Trimming left V 7 bases short and J 2 bases short, with 12 bases between. Germline loops: CDR1 MNHEY, CDR2 SVGEGT. This CDR3 has 14 amino acids. CDR3 sequence: CASISDPGNQPQHF. DNA of the CDR3: TGTGCCAGCATCTCAGACCCTGGCAATCAGCCCCAGCATTTT.

This chain links TRBV24-1 with TRBJ2-2, with 13 bases lining up with TRBD2. The CDR3 length is 16 residues. Germline V CDR1 and CDR2: KGHDR, SFDVKD. After removal of 4 bases from V and 7 bases from J, the junction contained 5 bases not matched to a gene. This chain's CDR3 is CATSDRTSGSDGELFF. The DNA for the CDR3 is TGTGCCACCAGTGACCGGACTAGCGGGAGTGACGGGGAGCTGTTTTTT.

V and J are TRBV15 and TRBJ2-5; D gene ambiguous. This CDR3 is 14 amino acids long. The germline CDR1 and CDR2 sequences are LNHNV and YYDKDF (reference sequence). Trimming stripped 3 bases from V and 9 bases from J, with 17 bases between. The CDR3 DNA reads as TGTGCCACCAGCAGCCATCCGACGGGTGCGGCCCAGTACTTC. This codes for CATSSHPTGAAQYF.

This clonotype was found many times. The chain uses TRBV7-2 and TRBJ1-2; TRBD1 matches at 7 bases. Losses at the gene ends were 5 bases for V and 6 bases for J; bases not matched to a gene: 6. Germline CDR1 and CDR2: SGHTA and FQGNSA. The length of the CDR3 is 13 residues. The CDR3: CASSPQGIHGYTF. The CDR3 DNA is TGTGCCAGCAGCCCACAGGGGATCCATGGCTACACCTTC.